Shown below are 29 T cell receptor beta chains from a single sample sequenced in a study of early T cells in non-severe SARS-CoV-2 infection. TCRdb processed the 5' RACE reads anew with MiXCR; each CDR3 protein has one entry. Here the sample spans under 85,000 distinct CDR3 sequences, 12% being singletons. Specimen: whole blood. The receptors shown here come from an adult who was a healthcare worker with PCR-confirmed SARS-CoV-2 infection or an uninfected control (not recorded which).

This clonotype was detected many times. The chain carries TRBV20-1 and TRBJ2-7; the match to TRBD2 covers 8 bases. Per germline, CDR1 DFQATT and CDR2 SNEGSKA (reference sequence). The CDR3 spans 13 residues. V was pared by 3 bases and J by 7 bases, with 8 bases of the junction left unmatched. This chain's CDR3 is CSASSGLAQEQYF. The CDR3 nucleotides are TGCAGTGCTAGTTCCGGACTAGCACAAGAGCAGTACTTC.

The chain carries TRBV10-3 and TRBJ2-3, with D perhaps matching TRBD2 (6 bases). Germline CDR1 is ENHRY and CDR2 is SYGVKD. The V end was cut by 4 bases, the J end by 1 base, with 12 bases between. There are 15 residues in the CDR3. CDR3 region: CAISASPGGTDTQYF. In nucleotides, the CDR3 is TGTGCCATCAGTGCGAGCCCGGGGGGCACAGATACGCAGTATTTT.

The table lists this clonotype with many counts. The CDR3 region is CASSPFSQNTGELFF. The CDR3 DNA is TGTGCCAGCAGCCCCTTTTCACAGAACACCGGGGAGCTGTTTTTT. The J gene is TRBJ2-2, the V gene TRBV7-9; D call uncertain. Germline V gene lookup returns CDR1 SEHNR and CDR2 FQNEAQ (reference sequence). This CDR3 spans 15 amino acids. Trimming shortened V by 5 bases and J by 1 base, and 11 bases separated the two germline ends.

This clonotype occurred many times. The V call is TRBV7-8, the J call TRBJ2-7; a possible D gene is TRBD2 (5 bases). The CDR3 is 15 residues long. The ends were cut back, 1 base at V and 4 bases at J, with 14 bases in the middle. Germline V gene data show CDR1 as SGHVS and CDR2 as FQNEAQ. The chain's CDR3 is CASSLVRGESYEQYF. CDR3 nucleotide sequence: TGTGCCAGCAGCTTAGTCCGGGGAGAGAGTTACGAGCAGTACTTC.

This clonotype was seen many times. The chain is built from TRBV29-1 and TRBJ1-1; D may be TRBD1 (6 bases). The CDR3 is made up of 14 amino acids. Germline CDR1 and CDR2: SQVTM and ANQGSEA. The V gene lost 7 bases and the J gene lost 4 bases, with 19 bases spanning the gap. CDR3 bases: TGCAGCGGGGCAGACAGGCAATCGTTCACTGAAGCTTTCTTT. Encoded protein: CSGADRQSFTEAFF. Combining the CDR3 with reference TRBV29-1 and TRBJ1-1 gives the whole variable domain SAVISQKPSRDICQRGTSLTIQCQVDSQVTMMFWYRQQPGQSLTLIATANQGSEATYESGFVIDKFPISRPNLTFSTLTVSNMSPEDSSIYLCSGADRQSFTEAFFGQGTRLTVV.

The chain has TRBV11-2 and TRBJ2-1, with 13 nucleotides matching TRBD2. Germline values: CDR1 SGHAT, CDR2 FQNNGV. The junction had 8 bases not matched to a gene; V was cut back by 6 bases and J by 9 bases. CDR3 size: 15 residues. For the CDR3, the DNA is TGTGCCAGCAGGCCTCCGGGACTAGCGGGATCTGAGCAGTTCTTC. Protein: CASRPPGLAGSEQFF.

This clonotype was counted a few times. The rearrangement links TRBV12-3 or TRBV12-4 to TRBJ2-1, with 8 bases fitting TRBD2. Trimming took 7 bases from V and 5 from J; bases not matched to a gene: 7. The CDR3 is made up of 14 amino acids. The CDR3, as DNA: TGTGCCAGCACTTCGGGACTAGAGAACAATGAGCAGTTCTTC. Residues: CASTSGLENNEQFF.

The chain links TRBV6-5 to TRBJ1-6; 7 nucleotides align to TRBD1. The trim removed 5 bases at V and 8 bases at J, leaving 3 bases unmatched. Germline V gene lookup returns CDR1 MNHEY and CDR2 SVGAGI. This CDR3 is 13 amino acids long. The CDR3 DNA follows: TGTGCCAGCAGTATACAGGGGTATTCACCCCTCCACTTT. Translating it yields CASSIQGYSPLHF.

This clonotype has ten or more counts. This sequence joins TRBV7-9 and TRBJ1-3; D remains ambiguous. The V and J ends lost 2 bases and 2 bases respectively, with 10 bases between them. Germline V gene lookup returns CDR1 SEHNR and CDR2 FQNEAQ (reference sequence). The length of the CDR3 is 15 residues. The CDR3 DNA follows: TGTGCCAGCAGCTTATCTGTCGTCCCTGGAAACACCATATATTTT. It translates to CASSLSVVPGNTIYF.

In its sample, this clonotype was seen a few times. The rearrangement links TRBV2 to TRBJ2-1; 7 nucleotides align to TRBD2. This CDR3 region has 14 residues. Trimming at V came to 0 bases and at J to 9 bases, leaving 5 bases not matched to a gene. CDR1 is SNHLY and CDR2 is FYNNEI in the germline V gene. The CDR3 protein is CASSEALQRGEQFF. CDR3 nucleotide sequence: TGTGCCAGCAGTGAAGCGCTTCAGCGGGGTGAGCAGTTCTTC.

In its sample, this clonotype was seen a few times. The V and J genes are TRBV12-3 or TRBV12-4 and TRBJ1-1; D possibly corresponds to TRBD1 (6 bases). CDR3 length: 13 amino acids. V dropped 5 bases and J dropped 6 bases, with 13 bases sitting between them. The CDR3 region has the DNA TGTGCCAGCAGTCTACAGGAGGGGGCTGAAGCTTTCTTT. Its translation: CASSLQEGAEAFF.

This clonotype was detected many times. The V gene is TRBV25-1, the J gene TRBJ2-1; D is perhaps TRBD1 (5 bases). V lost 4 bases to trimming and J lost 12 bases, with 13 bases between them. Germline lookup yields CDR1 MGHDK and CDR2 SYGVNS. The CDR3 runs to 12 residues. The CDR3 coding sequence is TGTGCCAGCAGTGGCCGATGGGGCTTGCAGTTCTTC. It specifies CASSGRWGLQFF.

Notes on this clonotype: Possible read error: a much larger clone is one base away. The chain's CDR3 is CASSLAPGPYNEHFF. CDR3 in DNA: TGTGCCAGCAGCTTAGCCCCAGGGCCCTACAATGAGCACTTCTTC. V and J are TRBV7-6 and TRBJ2-1; D may be TRBD1 (5 bases). Germline assignment: CDR1 SGHVS and CDR2 FNYEAQ. The CDR3 consists of 15 residues.

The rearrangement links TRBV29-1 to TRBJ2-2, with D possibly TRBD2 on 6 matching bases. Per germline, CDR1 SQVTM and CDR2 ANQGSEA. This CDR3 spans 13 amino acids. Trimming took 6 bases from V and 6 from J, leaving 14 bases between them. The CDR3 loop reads CSVLFSGAGELFF. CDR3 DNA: TGCAGCGTCCTCTTTAGCGGTGCCGGGGAGCTGTTTTTT.

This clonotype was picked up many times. The DNA for the CDR3 is TGTGCCAGCAGTGAGTTTCGGACCGCGTTCTCCTACGAGCAGTACTTC. Residues: CASSEFRTAFSYEQYF. The chain carries TRBV12-3 or TRBV12-4 and TRBJ2-7; D gene uncertain. V lost 5 bases, J lost 0 bases, and 17 bases lay in between. The CDR3 consists of 16 residues.

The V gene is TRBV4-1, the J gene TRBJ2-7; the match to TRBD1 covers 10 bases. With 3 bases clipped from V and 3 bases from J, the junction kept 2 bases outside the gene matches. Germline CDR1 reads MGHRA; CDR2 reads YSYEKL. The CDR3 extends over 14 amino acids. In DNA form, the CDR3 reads TGCGCCAGCAGCCAGGGACAGGGGATCTACGAGCAGTACTTC. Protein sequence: CASSQGQGIYEQYF.

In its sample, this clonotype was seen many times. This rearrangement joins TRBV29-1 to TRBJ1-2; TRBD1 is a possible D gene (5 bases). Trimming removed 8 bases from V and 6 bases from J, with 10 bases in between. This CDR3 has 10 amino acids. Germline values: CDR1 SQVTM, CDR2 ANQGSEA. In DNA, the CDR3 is TGCAGCTCCCGGGACGATGGCTACACCTTC. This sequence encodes CSSRDDGYTF.

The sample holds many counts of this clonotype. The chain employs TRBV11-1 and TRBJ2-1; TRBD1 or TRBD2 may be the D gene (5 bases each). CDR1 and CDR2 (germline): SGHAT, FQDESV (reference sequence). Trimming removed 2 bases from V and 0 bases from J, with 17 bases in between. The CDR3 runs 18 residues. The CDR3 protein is CASSLRGPIFSSYNEQFF. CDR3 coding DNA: TGTGCCAGCAGCTTAAGGGGACCGATCTTTAGCTCCTACAATGAGCAGTTCTTC.

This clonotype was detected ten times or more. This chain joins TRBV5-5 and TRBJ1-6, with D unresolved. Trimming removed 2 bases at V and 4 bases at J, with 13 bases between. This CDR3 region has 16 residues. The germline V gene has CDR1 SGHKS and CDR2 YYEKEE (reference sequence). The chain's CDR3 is CASSLSQTRYNSPLHF. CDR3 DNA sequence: TGTGCCAGCAGCTTAAGCCAAACGCGGTATAATTCACCCCTCCACTTT.

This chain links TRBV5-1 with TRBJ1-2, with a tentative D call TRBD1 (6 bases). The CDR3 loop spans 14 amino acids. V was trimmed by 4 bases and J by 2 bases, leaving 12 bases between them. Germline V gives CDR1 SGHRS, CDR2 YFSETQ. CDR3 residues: CASSRTDSNYGYTF. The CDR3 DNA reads TGCGCCAGCAGCAGAACGGACAGCAACTATGGCTACACCTTC.

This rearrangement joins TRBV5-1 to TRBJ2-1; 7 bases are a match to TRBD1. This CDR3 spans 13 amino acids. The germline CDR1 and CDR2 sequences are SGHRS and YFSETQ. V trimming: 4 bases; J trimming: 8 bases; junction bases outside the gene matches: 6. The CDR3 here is CASSTTGTHEQFF. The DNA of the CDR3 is TGCGCCAGCAGCACGACAGGGACCCATGAGCAGTTCTTC.

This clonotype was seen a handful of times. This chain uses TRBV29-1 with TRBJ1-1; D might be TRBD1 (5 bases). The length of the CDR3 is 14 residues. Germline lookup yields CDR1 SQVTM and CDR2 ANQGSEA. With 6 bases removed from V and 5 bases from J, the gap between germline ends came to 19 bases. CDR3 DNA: TGCAGCGTCGTTCCCGGGGCCAGTCGGACTGAAGCTTTCTTT. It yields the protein CSVVPGASRTEAFF.

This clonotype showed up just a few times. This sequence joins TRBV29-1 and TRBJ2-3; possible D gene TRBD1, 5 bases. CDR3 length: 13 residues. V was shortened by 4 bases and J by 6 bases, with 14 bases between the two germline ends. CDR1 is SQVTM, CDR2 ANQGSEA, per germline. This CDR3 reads CSVVPLGPDTQYF. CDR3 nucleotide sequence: TGCAGCGTTGTTCCCTTGGGGCCGGATACGCAGTATTTT.

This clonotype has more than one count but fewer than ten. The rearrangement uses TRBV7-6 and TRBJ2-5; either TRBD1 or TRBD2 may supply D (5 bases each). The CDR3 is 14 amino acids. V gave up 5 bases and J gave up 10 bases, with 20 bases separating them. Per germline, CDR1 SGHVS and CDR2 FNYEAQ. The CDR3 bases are TGTGCCAGCAGCACTCCCGGGACGTCAGGCGTCCAGTACTTC. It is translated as CASSTPGTSGVQYF.

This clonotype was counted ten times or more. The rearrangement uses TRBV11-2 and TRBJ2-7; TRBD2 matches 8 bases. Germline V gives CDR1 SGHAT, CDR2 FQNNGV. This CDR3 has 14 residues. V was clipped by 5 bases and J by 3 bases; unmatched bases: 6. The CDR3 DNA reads TGTGCCAGCAGCCGTCTAGCGGGTCTCTACGAGCAGTACTTC. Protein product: CASSRLAGLYEQYF. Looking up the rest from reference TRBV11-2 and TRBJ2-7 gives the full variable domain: EAGVAQSPRYKIIEKRQSVAFWCNPISGHATLYWYQQILGQGPKLLIQFQNNGVVDDSQLPKDRFSAERLKGVDSTLKIQPAKLEDSAVYLCASSRLAGLYEQYFGPGTRLTVT.

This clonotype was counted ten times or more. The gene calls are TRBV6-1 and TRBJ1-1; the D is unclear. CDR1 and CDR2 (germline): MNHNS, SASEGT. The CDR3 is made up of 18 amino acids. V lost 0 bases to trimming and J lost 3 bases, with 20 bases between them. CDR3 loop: CASSEALSGEYGDTEAFF. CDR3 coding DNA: TGTGCCAGCAGTGAAGCGCTGTCCGGGGAATACGGCGACACTGAAGCTTTCTTT.

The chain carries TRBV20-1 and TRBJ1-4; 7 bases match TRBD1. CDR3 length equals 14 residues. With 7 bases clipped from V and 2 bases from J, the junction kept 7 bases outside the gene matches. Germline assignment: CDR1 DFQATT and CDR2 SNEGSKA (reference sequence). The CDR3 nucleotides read TGCAGTGTCCGCGACAGGGCCACTAATGAAAAACTGTTTTTT. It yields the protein CSVRDRATNEKLFF.

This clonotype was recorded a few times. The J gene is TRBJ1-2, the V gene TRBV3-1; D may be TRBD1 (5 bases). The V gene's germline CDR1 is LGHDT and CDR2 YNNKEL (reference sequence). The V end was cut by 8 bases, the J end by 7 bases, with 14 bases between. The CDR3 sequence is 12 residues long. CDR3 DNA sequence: TGTGCCAGCCGGAGGGGAAATGCTGGCTACACCTTC. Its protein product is CASRRGNAGYTF.

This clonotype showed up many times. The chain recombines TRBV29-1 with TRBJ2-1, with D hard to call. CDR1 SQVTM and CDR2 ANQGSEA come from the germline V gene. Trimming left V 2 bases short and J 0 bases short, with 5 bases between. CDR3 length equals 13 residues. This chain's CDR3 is CSVERTSYNEQFF. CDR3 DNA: TGCAGCGTTGAAAGGACCTCCTACAATGAGCAGTTCTTC.